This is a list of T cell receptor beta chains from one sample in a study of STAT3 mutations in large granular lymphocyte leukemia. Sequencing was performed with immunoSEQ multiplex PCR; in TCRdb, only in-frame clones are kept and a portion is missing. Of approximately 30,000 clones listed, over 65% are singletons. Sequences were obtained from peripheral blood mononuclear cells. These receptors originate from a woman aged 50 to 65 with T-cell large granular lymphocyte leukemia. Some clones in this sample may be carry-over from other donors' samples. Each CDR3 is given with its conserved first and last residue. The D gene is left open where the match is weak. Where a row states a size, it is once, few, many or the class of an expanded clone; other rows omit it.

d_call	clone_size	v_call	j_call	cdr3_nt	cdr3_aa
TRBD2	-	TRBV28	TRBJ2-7	TGTGCCAGCAGTTTAAGTACTAGCGGGAGGAGGTACGAGCAGTACTTC	CASSLSTSGRRYEQYF
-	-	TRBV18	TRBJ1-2	TGTGCCAGCTCCCGCAGCTCTAACTATGGCTACACCTTC	CASSRSSNYGYTF
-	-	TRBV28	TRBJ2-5	TGTGCCAGTCGAAAAGAGACCCAGTACTTC	CASRKETQYF
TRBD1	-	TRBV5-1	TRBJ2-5	TGCGCCAGCAGCCAACAATGGGACAGGGGATCAAGAGAGACCCAGTACTTC	CASSQQWDRGSRETQYF
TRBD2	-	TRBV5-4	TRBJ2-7	TGTGCCAGCAGCTTCACGGGAGGCTCCTACGAGCAGTACTTC	CASSFTGGSYEQYF
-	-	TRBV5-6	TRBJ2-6	TGTGCCAGCAGCTCGGACACAACCGTCCTGACTTTC	CASSSDTTVLTF
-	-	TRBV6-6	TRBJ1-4	TGTGCCAGCGTTCGCGCAACTAATGAAAAACTGTTTTTT	CASVRATNEKLFF
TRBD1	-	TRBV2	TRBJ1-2	TGTGCCAGCATCCCGGAGGGGGCCTGGTTTGGCTACACCTTC	CASIPEGAWFGYTF
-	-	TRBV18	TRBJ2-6	TGTGCCAGCTCATTTGGGACGGCTAGCTCTGGGGCCAACGTCCTGACTTTC	CASSFGTASSGANVLTF
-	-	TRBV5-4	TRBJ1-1	TGTGCCAGCAGCTTGAATCTCCCAACGGCTGAAGCTTTCTTT	CASSLNLPTAEAFF
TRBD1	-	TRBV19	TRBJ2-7	TGTGCCAGTAGTTCTCGACAGGGGGCGCGGGAGCAGTACTTC	CASSSRQGAREQYF
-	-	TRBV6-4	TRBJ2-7	TGTGCCAGCAGTGACTCGAGAGGGAGTTGGGCCCCCTACGAGCAGTACTTC	CASSDSRGSWAPYEQYF
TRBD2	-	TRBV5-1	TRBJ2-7	TGCGCCAGCAGCCCGGGTGGACTAGCGGGATCCCACGAGCAGTACTTC	CASSPGGLAGSHEQYF
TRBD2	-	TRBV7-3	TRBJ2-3	TGTGCCAGCAGCTTAACTCCGCTAGCGGGGGCCGCCGTTAGCACAGATACGCAGTATTTT	CASSLTPLAGAAVSTDTQYF
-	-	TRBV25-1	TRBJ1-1	TGTGCCAGCAGTGCCCCGGGGGTACGAGAAGCTTTCTTT	CASSAPGVREAFF
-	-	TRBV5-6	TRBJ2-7	TGTGCCAGCAGCTTGGGGGCCGGAGTAGGGCGGACCTACGAGCAGTACTTC	CASSLGAGVGRTYEQYF
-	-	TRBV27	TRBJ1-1	TGTGCCAGCAGTTTAAGAGGTGGCAGCACTGAAGCTTTCTTT	CASSLRGGSTEAFF
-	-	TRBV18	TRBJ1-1	TGTGCCAGCTCTTCCCTCGGGGGGCAACTAGACACTGAAGCTTTCTTT	CASSSLGGQLDTEAFF
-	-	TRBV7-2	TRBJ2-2	TGTGCCAGCAGCTTACAGGGGAACACCGGGGAGCTGTTTTTT	CASSLQGNTGELFF
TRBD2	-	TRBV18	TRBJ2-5	TGTGCCAGCTCCGAGGCGGGAGGGCTCGAGACCCAGTACTTC	CASSEAGGLETQYF
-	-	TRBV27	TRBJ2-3	TGTGCCAGCAGTTGGGCGGGAAGTGTGGGAGATACGCAGTATTTT	CASSWAGSVGDTQYF
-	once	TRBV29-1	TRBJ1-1	TGCAGCGTGAACAGCCTAAGGAAGAACACTGAAGCTTTCTTT	CSVNSLRKNTEAFF
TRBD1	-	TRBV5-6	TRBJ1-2	TGTGCCAGCGATAAACAGGGGGCGCGAAGTGGCTACACCTTC	CASDKQGARSGYTF
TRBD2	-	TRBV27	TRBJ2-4	TGTGCCAGCAGCACCTTCTCGACTAGCCCCGCGGTTGACATTCAGTACTTC	CASSTFSTSPAVDIQYF
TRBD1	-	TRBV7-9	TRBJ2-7	TGTGCCAGCAGCTTAGTCCGACCGGACAGGGCCTACGAGCAGTACTTC	CASSLVRPDRAYEQYF
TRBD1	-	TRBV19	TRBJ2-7	TGTGCCAGTTCTTCGTCCCGACTGCAAAGGGGGCGGCAGGGGATCTCCTACGAGCAGTACTTC	CASSSSRLQRGRQGISYEQYF
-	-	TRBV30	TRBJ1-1	TGTGCCTGGAGTTGGGGACCGAACACTGAAGCTTTCTTT	CAWSWGPNTEAFF
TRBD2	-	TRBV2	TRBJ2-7	TGTGCCAGCTCTTCGAGCGGGGGGTTCCCCTACGAGCAGTACTTC	CASSSSGGFPYEQYF
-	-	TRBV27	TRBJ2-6	TGTGCCAGCAGTGACCACTTAGGGGCCAACGTCCTGACTTTC	CASSDHLGANVLTF
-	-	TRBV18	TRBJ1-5	TGTGCCAGCTCACCAGTGTACAGCAATCAGCCCCAGCATTTT	CASSPVYSNQPQHF
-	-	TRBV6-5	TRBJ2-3	TGTGCCAGCCGGCGGGACTTCACAGATACGCAGTATTTT	CASRRDFTDTQYF